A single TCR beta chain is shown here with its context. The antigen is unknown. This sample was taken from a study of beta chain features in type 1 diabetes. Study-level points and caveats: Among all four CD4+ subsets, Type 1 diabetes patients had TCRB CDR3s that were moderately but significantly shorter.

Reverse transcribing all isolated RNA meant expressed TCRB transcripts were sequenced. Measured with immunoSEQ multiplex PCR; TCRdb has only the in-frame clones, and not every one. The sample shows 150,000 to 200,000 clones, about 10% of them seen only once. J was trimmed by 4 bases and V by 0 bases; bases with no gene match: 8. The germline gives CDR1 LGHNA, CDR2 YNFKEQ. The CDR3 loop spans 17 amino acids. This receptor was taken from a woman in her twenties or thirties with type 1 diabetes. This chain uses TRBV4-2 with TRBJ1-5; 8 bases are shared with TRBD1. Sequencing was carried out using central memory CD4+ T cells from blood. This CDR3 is CASSQDVLDRDNQPQHF. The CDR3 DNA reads TGTGCCAGCAGCCAAGACGTATTGGACAGGGATAATCAGCCCCAGCATTTT.